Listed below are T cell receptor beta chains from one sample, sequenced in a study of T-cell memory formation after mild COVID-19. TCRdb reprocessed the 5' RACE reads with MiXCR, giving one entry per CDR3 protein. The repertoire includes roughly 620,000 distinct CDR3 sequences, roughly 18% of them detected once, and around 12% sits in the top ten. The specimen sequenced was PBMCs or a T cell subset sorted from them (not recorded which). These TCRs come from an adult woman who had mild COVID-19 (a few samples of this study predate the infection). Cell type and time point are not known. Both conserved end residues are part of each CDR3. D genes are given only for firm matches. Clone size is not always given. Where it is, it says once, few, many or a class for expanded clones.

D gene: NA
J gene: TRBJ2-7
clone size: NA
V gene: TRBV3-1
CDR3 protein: CASSQGTGTLGGEQYF
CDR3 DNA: TGTGCCAGCAGCCAGGGAACCGGGACTCTGGGGGGCGAGCAGTACTTC

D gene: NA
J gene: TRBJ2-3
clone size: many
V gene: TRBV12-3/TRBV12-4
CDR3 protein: CASSLGPLDTQYF
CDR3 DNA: TGTGCCAGCAGTTTAGGTCCGTTAGATACGCAGTATTTT

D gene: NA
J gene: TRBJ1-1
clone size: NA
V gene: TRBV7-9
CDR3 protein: CASSSDGPLGAFF
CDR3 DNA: TGTGCCAGCAGCTCTGATGGCCCCTTAGGGGCTTTCTTT

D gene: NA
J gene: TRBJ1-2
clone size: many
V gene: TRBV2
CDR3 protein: CASTLNYGYTF
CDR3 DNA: TGTGCCAGCACGCTTAACTATGGCTACACCTTC

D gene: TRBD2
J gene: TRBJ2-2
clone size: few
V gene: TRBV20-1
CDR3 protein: CSARASGLRNTGELFF
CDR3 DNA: TGCAGTGCTAGAGCTAGCGGGCTCCGAAACACCGGGGAGCTGTTTTTT

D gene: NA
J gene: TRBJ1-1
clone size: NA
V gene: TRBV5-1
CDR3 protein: CASAVAVGDTEAFF
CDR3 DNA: TGCGCCAGCGCGGTGGCAGTGGGCGACACTGAAGCTTTCTTT

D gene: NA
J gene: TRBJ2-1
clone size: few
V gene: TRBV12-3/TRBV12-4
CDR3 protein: CASSLLRPNEQFF
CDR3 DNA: TGTGCCAGCAGTTTATTAAGGCCCAATGAGCAGTTCTTC

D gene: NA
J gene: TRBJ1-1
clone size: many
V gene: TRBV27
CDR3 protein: CASRKGGLSNTEAFF
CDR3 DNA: TGTGCCAGCAGAAAAGGCGGTCTCTCGAACACTGAAGCTTTCTTT

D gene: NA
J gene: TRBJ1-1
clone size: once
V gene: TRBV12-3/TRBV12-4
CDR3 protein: CASTPMLGGGTEAFF
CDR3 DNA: TGTGCCAGCACCCCTATGCTCGGGGGTGGCACTGAAGCTTTCTTT

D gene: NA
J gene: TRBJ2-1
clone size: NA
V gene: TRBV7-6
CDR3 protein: CASSPPGATRYNEQFF
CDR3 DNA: TGTGCCAGCAGCCCTCCGGGGGCAACACGTTACAATGAGCAGTTCTTC

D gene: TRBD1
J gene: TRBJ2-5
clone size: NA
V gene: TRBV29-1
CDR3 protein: CSVVGQGGTETQYF
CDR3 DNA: TGCAGCGTTGTCGGACAGGGGGGCACGGAGACCCAGTACTTC

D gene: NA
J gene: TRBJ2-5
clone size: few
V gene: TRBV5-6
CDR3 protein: CASSLEQFLQETQYF
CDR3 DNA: TGTGCCAGCAGCTTGGAACAGTTCTTACAAGAGACCCAGTACTTC

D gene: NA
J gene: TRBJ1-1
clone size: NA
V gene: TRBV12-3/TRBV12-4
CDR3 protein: CASRLQETEAFF
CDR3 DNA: TGTGCCAGCAGGTTACAGGAGACTGAAGCTTTCTTT

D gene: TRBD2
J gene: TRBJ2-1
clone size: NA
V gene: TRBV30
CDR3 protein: CAWRREGEQFF
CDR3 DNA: TGTGCCTGGAGGAGGGAGGGTGAGCAGTTCTTC

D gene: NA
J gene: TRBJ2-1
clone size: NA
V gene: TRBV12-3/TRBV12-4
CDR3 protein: CASSSGPVNEQFF
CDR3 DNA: TGTGCCAGCAGTTCAGGACCGGTCAATGAGCAGTTCTTC

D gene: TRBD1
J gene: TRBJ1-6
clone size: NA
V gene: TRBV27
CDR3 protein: CASSPRQGQGSYNSPLHF
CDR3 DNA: TGTGCCAGCAGTCCGCGACAGGGGCAAGGCTCCTATAATTCACCCCTCCACTTT

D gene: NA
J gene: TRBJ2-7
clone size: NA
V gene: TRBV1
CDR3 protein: CTSSQSQPSYEQYF
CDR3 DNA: TGCACCAGCAGCCAGTCACAACCGTCCTACGAGCAGTACTTC

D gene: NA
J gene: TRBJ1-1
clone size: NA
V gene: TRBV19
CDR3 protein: CATRGGWRTEAFF
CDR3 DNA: TGTGCCACACGGGGGGGGTGGAGGACTGAAGCTTTCTTT

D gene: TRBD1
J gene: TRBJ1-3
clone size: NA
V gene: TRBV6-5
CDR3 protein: CASRGTGRSSGNTIYF
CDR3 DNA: TGTGCCAGCCGAGGGACAGGGCGGTCTTCTGGAAACACCATATATTTT

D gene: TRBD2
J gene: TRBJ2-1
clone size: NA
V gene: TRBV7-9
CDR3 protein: CASNLGSGRTSGRGEGNEQFF
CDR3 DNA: TGTGCCAGCAACTTAGGATCTGGGCGGACTAGCGGGAGAGGGGAAGGCAATGAGCAGTTCTTC

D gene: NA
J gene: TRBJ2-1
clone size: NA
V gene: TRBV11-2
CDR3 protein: CASSLLIARNEQFF
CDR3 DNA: TGTGCCAGCAGCTTACTGATAGCGAGGAATGAGCAGTTCTTC

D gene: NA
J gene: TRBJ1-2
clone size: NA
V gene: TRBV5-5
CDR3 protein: CASSFHGTLDYGYTF
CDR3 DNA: TGTGCCAGCAGCTTCCACGGGACACTCGACTATGGCTACACCTTC

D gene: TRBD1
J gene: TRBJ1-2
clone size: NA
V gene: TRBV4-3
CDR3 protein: CASSQDTTGANYGYTF
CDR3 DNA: TGCGCCAGCAGCCAAGATACGACAGGGGCTAACTATGGCTACACCTTC

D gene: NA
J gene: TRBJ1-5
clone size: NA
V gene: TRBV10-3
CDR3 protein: CAISGTEQPQHF
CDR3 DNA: TGTGCCATCAGTGGAACAGAACAGCCCCAGCATTTT

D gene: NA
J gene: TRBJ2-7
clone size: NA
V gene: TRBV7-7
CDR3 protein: CASSLLAGHEQYF
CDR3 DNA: TGTGCTAGCAGCTTACTGGCCGGACACGAGCAGTACTTC

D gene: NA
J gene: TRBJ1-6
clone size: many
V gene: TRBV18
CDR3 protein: CASSPPGRGTRNSPLHF
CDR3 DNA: TGTGCCAGCTCACCACCGGGTAGGGGGACGAGAAATTCACCCCTCCACTTT

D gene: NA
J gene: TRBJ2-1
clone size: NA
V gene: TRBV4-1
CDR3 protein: CASSQEGGLNEQFF
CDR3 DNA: TGCGCCAGCAGCCAAGAGGGGGGACTCAATGAGCAGTTCTTC

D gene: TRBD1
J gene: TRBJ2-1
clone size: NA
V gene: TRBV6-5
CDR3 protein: CASRKQGANEQFF
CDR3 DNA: TGTGCCAGCAGAAAACAGGGGGCCAATGAGCAGTTCTTC

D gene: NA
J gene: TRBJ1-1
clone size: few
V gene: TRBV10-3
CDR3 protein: CAISEENRGEAFF
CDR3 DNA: TGTGCCATCAGTGAGGAAAACCGGGGTGAAGCTTTCTTT

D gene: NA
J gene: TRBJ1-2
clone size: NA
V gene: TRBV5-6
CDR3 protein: CASSLEPVNYGYTF
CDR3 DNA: TGTGCCAGCAGCTTGGAGCCAGTCAACTATGGCTACACCTTC

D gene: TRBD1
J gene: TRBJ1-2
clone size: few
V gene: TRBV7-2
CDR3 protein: CASSFRGSDYGYTF
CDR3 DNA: TGTGCCAGCAGCTTCAGGGGGTCCGACTATGGCTACACCTTC

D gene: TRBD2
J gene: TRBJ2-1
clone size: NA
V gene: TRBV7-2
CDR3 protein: CASSPQAGGPRNEQFF
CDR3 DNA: TGTGCCAGCAGCCCGCAAGCGGGAGGGCCTCGGAATGAGCAGTTCTTC

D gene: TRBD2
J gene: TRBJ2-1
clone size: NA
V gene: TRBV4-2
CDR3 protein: CASSQDLTREERGGQEQFF
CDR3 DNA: TGTGCCAGCAGCCAAGATTTAACCCGGGAGGAGCGGGGGGGCCAGGAGCAGTTCTTC

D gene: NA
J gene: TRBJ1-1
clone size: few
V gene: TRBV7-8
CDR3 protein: CASSFIGEDTEAFF
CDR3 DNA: TGTGCCAGCAGCTTTATAGGGGAGGACACTGAAGCTTTCTTT

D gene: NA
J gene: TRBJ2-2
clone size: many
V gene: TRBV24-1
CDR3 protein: CATREVTGELFF
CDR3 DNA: TGTGCCACCAGAGAGGTCACCGGGGAGCTGTTTTTT

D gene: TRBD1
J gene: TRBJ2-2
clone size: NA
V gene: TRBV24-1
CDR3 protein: CATSGGQDYTGELFF
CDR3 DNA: TGTGCCACCAGTGGCGGACAGGACTACACCGGGGAGCTGTTTTTT

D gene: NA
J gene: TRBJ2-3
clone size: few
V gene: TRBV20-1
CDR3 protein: CSAIQDRVTDTQYF
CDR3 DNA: TGCAGTGCTATCCAGGACAGAGTCACAGATACGCAGTATTTT

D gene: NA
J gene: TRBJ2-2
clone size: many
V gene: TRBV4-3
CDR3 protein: CASRMGGGLATGELFF
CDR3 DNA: TGCGCCAGCAGAATGGGGGGGGGCCTGGCCACCGGGGAGCTGTTTTTT

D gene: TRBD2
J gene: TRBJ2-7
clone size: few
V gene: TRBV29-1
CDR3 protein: CSGRTSGDYEQYF
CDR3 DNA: TGCAGCGGCAGGACTAGCGGAGACTACGAGCAGTACTTC

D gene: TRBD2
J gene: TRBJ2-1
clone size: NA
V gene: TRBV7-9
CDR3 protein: CASSYTGGSGNEQFF
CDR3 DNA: TGTGCCAGCAGCTATACTGGCGGGAGCGGTAATGAGCAGTTCTTC

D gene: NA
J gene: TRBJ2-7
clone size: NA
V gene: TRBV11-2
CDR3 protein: CASSLLRGLAPSYEQYF
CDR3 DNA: TGTGCCAGCAGCCTCCTCAGAGGGCTAGCTCCATCCTACGAGCAGTACTTC

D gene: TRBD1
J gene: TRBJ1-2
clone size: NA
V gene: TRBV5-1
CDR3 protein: CASSETGTDGYTF
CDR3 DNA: TGCGCCAGCAGCGAGACAGGGACGGATGGCTACACCTTC

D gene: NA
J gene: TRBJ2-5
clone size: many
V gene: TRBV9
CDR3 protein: CASSVESRETQYF
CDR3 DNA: TGTGCCAGCAGCGTTGAATCCCGGGAGACCCAGTACTTC

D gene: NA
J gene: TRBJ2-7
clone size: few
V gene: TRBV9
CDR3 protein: CASSVSSGWVYEQYF
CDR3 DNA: TGTGCCAGCAGCGTATCCTCCGGTTGGGTCTACGAGCAGTACTTC

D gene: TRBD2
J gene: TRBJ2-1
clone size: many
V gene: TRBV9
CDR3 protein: CASSVTGGPYNEQFF
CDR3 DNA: TGTGCCAGCAGCGTAACGGGAGGGCCGTACAATGAGCAGTTCTTC

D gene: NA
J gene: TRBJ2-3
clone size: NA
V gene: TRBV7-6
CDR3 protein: CASSLGVVGSGTDTQYF
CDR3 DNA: TGTGCCAGCAGCTTAGGGGTAGTGGGGTCTGGCACAGATACGCAGTATTTT

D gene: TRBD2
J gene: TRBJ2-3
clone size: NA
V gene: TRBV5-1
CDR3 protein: CASRRTSGTDTQYF
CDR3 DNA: TGCGCCAGCAGGAGGACTAGCGGCACAGATACGCAGTATTTT

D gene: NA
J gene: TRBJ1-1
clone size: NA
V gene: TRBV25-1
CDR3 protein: CASSVLGGPNTEAFF
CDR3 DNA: TGTGCCAGCAGTGTCTTAGGGGGGCCGAACACTGAAGCTTTCTTT

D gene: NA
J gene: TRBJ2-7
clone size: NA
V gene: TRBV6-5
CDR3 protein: CASRPTDEVGEQYF
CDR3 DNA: TGTGCCAGCAGACCCACGGACGAGGTGGGCGAGCAGTACTTC